This TCR beta chain was sequenced in a study of T cells in Graves' hyperthyroidism and ophthalmopathy. General study points: In the blood, most expanded thyroid clonotypes above 0.001 appeared as well. Prediction of ophthalmopathy progression came a median approximately 7 months pre-onset.

Researchers amplified the TCR beta CDR3 regions from RNA transcripts. RT-PCR in the first round (using the HTBI primer set) targeted the TCR CDR3. MiXCR, run by TCRdb on the multiplex PCR reads, gives a single entry per CDR3 protein. The sample carries over 450,000 distinct CDR3 sequences, roughly 14% recorded once. Details on this clonotype: The target antigen is unknown.

Trimming removed 0 bases from V and 0 bases from J, with 6 bases in between. CDR3 length equals 15 residues. Per the germline V gene, CDR1 is SGHRS and CDR2 is YFSETQ. The source material was blood. The rearrangement joins TRBV5-1 to TRBJ2-2; D ambiguous. The receptor was isolated from a young woman with Graves' hyperthyroidism. This CDR3 reads CASSLDHPNTGELFF. As DNA, the CDR3 is TGCGCCAGCAGCTTGGATCACCCGAACACCGGGGAGCTGTTTTTT.